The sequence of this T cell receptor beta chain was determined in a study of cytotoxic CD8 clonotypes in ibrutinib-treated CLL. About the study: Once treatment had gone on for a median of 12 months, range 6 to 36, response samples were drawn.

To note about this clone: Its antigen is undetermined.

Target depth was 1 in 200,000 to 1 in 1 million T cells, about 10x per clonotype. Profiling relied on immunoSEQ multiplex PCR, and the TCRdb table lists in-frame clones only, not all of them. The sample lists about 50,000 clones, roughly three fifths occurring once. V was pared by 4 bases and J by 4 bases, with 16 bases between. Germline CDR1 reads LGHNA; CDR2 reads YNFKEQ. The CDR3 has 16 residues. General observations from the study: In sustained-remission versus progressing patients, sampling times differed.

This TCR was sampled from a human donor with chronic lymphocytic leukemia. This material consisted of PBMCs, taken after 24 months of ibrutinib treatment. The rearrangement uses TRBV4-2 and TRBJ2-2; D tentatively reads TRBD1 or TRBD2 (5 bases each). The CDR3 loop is CASSPERGSTTGELFF. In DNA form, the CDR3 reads TGTGCCAGCAGCCCTGAGAGGGGTAGCACCACCGGGGAGCTGTTTTTT.